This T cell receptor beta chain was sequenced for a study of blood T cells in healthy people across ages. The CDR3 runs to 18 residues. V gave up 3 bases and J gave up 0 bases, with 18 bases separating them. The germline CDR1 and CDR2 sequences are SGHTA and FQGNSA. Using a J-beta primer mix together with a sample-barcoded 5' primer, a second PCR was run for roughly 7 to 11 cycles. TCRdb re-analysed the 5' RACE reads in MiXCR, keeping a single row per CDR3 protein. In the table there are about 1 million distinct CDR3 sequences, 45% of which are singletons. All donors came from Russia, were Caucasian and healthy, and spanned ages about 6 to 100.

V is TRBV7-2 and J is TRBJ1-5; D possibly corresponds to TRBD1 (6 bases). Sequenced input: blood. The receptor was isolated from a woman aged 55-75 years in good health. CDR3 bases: TGTGCCAGCAGCTTTCAAACAGGGATGGGGTATAGCAATCAGCCCCAGCATTTT. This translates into CASSFQTGMGYSNQPQHF.